The entry below describes one TCR beta chain. Its specificity is unknown. The data stem from a study of a mutant IDH1 vaccine in newly diagnosed glioma. Study in general: Previous treatment comprised radiotherapy, temozolomide, or both, mostly both. Weeks 35 and 47 hosted visits V12 and V13, respectively.

The time point denotes: week 35, safety follow-up. A 20-mer mutant IDH1 peptide at 300 ug was injected subcutaneously with topical imiquimod. The study, taken as a whole, reports: Of the patients, less than 95% had vaccine-induced immune responses.

CDR1 and CDR2 (germline): SGHRS, YFSETQ. V trimming: 0 bases; J trimming: 1 base; junction bases outside the gene matches: 4. CDR3 size: 17 residues. Profiled with immunoSEQ multiplex PCR; TCRdb holds only in-frame clones, not every one. The data contain 50,000 to 70,000 clones, roughly four fifths of them singletons. This chain links TRBV5-1 with TRBJ2-1, with 10 nucleotides matching TRBD2. This clonotype originated in a man aged 45-60 years with glioma. The input for sequencing was PBMCs, taken from a glioma patient whose treatment included an IDH1 peptide vaccine. As DNA, the CDR3 is TGCGCCAGCAGCTTGGAACTAGCGGGGCTTTCCTACAATGAGCAGTTCTTC. Translating it yields CASSLELAGLSYNEQFF.